These 9 T cell receptor beta chains share one sample of origin, sequenced in a study of cytomegalovirus exposure and HLA in healthy donors. PCR primers comprised 60 Vbeta and 13 Jbeta primers. Clones were read by immunoSEQ multiplex PCR, and TCRdb kept only the in-frame ones, dropping some. The listing contains approximately 92,000 clones. The sequenced sample consisted of PBMCs. The receptors were sampled from a woman aged 25 to 39 in good health and CMV-seronegative.

The chain links TRBV19 to TRBJ2-7; 7 bases fit TRBD1. The CDR3 extends over 15 amino acids. Germline V gene sequence: CDR1 LNHDA, CDR2 SQIVND (reference sequence). Trimming took 4 bases from V and 2 from J; bases not matched to a gene: 8. DNA of the CDR3: TGTGCCAGTAGTACCTCGGGACAGCGAGCCTACGAGCAGTACTTC. It is translated as CASSTSGQRAYEQYF.

The chain employs TRBV4-1 and TRBJ1-5; 9 bases fit TRBD1. This CDR3 has 15 amino acids. Germline CDR1 MGHRA, CDR2 YSYEKL. J lost 7 bases, V lost 6 bases, and 10 bases had no gene match. CDR3 sequence: CASRPTGGKGQPQHF. DNA of the CDR3: TGCGCCAGCAGACCTACAGGGGGCAAAGGGCAGCCCCAGCATTTT.

The chain recombines TRBV10-3 with TRBJ1-4; no clear D. The CDR3 extends over 15 amino acids. V lost 3 bases to trimming and J lost 8 bases, with 16 bases between them. Germline CDR1 reads ENHRY; CDR2 reads SYGVKD. The CDR3 DNA reads as TGTGCCATCAGTGAACTGACCGGGAGGACGGAAAAACTGTTTTTT. This sequence encodes CAISELTGRTEKLFF.

The chain has TRBV29-1 and TRBJ2-3; no clear D gene. Per the germline V gene, CDR1 is SQVTM and CDR2 is ANQGSEA. The CDR3 has 13 residues. Trimming took 1 base from V and 6 from J, leaving 11 bases between them. Written as DNA, the CDR3 is TGCAGCGTTGAAGGGCAGTTCCCCGATACGCAGTATTTT. Translated, it gives CSVEGQFPDTQYF.

The V call is TRBV19, the J call TRBJ1-4; D unclear. The ends were cut back, 5 bases at V and 3 bases at J, with 16 bases in the middle. Looked up from germline, CDR1 is LNHDA and CDR2 is SQIVND (reference sequence). The CDR3 covers 16 residues. CDR3 region: CASSPAPQQPNEKLFF. CDR3 sequence (DNA): TGTGCCAGTAGTCCCGCGCCCCAACAGCCTAATGAAAAACTGTTTTTT. Full variable domain (outside the CDR3, taken from reference TRBV19 and TRBJ1-4): DGGITQSPKYLFRKEGQNVTLSCEQNLNHDAMYWYRQDPGQGLRLIYYSQIVNDFQKGDIAEGYSVSREKKESFPLTVTSAQKNPTAFYLCASSPAPQQPNEKLFFGSGTQLSVL.

The chain is built from TRBV29-1 and TRBJ2-7, with D tentatively TRBD1 (6 bases). CDR3 length: 12 residues. Germline V gene sequence: CDR1 SQVTM, CDR2 ANQGSEA. V gave up 3 bases and J gave up 3 bases, with 9 bases separating them. The CDR3 region has the DNA TGCAGCGTTGAGGGACACCTCTACGAGCAGTACTTC. Translated, it gives CSVEGHLYEQYF.

The V gene is TRBV6-5, the J gene TRBJ1-1; tentative D call: TRBD1 (6 bases). Germline-derived CDR1 and CDR2 are MNHEY and SVGAGI. The CDR3 spans 15 residues. Trimming removed 7 bases from V and 10 bases from J, with 25 bases in between. The CDR3 reads CASTKGDLGIAGAFF. Here the CDR3 DNA reads TGTGCCAGCACAAAGGGGGATTTGGGAATTGCCGGAGCTTTCTTT.

J is TRBJ1-2 and V is TRBV5-1, with TRBD1 identical over 7 bases. The CDR3 runs to 14 residues. The trim removed 7 bases at V and 8 bases at J, leaving 14 bases unmatched. CDR1 SGHRS and CDR2 YFSETQ come from the germline V gene. CDR3 sequence: CASQSGGGAEGYTF. As DNA, the CDR3 is TGCGCCAGCCAGAGCGGAGGGGGCGCGGAGGGCTACACCTTC. The full variable domain, rest sourced from reference TRBV5-1 and TRBJ1-2, is KAGVTQTPRYLIKTRGQQVTLSCSPISGHRSVSWYQQTPGQGLQFLFEYFSETQRNKGNFPGRFSGRQFSNSRSEMNVSTLELGDSALYLCASQSGGGAEGYTFGSGTRLTVV.

The gene calls are TRBV28 and TRBJ1-1, with D maybe TRBD1 (6 bases). The CDR3 is made up of 14 amino acids. Germline CDR1 MDHEN, CDR2 SYDVKM. V lost 8 bases and J 1 base, leaving 14 bases between the germline ends. CDR3 bases: TGTGCCAGCCGCATGAACAGGGAGAACACTGAAGCTTTCTTT. This codes for CASRMNRENTEAFF.